This T cell receptor (beta chain) was sequenced for a study of graft-versus-host responses after intestinal transplantation. Study-level background: Recipients had transplants, and these were multivisceral, liver-intestinal, or isolated intestinal. All recipients got anti-thymocyte globulin induction, then tacrolimus and steroids for approximately 3 years. Regarding the study as a whole: Present in recipient marrow, GvH clones included some that appeared first in ileum or blood.

Points on this clone: Its antigen is unidentified.

The data were produced by immunoSEQ multiplex PCR, yet TCRdb's version contains in-frame clones alone and is incomplete. This repertoire shows fewer than 75,000 clones, 70% to 90% found once; its top ten account for approximately 1.6%. The origin of this receptor is a human patient who received an intestinal transplant, so some T cells may come from the graft donor. Material: PBMCs, obtained 26 days after transplant.

The CDR3 region has the DNA TGTGCCAGCACCCTGGAGGGGCTCTCTGGGGCCAACGTCCTGACTTTC. Its translation is CASTLEGLSGANVLTF. The chain couples TRBV2 to TRBJ2-6; D may be TRBD2 (6 bases). The CDR3 extends over 16 amino acids. Germline CDR1 and CDR2: SNHLY and FYNNEI. Trimming cost V 7 bases and J 0 bases, with 13 bases left between them.